What follows are 16 T cell receptor beta chains derived from one specimen sequenced in a study of blood T cell repertoires in COVID-19. Data came from immunoSEQ multiplex PCR; TCRdb stores just in-frame clones and leaves some out. The table shows fewer than 350,000 clones, with around 89% occurring only once. The source material was PBMCs or T cells enriched from blood (not recorded which). The source of these receptors is a woman aged 40 to 49 who had recovered from COVID-19.

This sequence joins TRBV7-9 and TRBJ1-1, with TRBD1 matching 10 bases. J lost 3 bases, V lost 4 bases, and 5 bases had no gene match. The CDR3 loop spans 15 amino acids. Germline values: CDR1 SEHNR, CDR2 FQNEAQ (reference sequence). CDR3 region: CASSYRDRGHTEAFF. The CDR3 nucleotides read TGTGCCAGCAGCTACCGGGACAGGGGTCACACTGAAGCTTTCTTT.

The rearrangement uses TRBV2 and TRBJ2-7; 12 bases match TRBD1. Germline assignment: CDR1 SNHLY and CDR2 FYNNEI. Trimming took 6 bases from V and 3 from J; bases not matched to a gene: 3. CDR3 length: 14 residues. CDR3 nucleotide sequence: TGTGCCAGCAGAAGGGACAGGGGGCTCTACGAGCAGTACTTC. Protein: CASRRDRGLYEQYF. The whole variable domain, remainder taken from reference TRBV2 and TRBJ2-7, is EPEVTQTPSHQVTQMGQEVILRCVPISNHLYFYWYRQILGQKVEFLVSFYNNEISEKSEIFDDQFSVERPDGSNFTLKIRSTKLEDSAMYFCASRRDRGLYEQYFGPGTRLTVT.

This clone occurred once. V and J are TRBV19 and TRBJ1-5; D ambiguous. V was shortened by 10 bases and J by 0 bases, with 10 bases between the two germline ends. The CDR3 has 13 residues. Germline-derived CDR1 and CDR2 are LNHDA and SQIVND (reference sequence). CDR3 coding DNA: TGTGCCATGGCCAGTGATAGCAATCAGCCCCAGCATTTT. Translating gives CAMASDSNQPQHF. Based on the CDR3 plus reference TRBV19 and TRBJ1-5, the full variable domain is DGGITQSPKYLFRKEGQNVTLSCEQNLNHDAMYWYRQDPGQGLRLIYYSQIVNDFQKGDIAEGYSVSREKKESFPLTVTSAQKNPTAFYLCAMASDSNQPQHFGDGTRLSIL.

The V gene is TRBV7-2, the J gene TRBJ2-2; D is unclear. Trimming pared 5 bases from V and 1 base from J, leaving 8 bases between. The germline gives CDR1 SGHTA, CDR2 FQGNSA. CDR3 length: 14 amino acids. CDR3 amino acids: CASSGGKNTGELFF. CDR3 coding DNA: TGTGCCAGCAGCGGCGGAAAGAACACCGGGGAGCTGTTTTTT.

This rearrangement joins TRBV7-2 to TRBJ2-1, with TRBD2 identical over 11 bases. V lost 5 bases and J lost 9; bases outside the gene matches: 9. Looked up from germline, CDR1 is SGHTA and CDR2 is FQGNSA. The CDR3 extends over 15 amino acids. The CDR3 DNA is TGTGCCAGCAGCAGCTATAGCGGGAGGGTTGGTGAGCAGTTCTTC. Translating it yields CASSSYSGRVGEQFF.

This clone was recorded a few times. This chain connects TRBV28 to TRBJ1-6; no clear D gene. Germline CDR1 and CDR2: MDHEN and SYDVKM. Between the trimmed V and J ends, which lost 6 bases and 3 bases, there was a span of 12 bases. The CDR3 has 15 residues. For the CDR3, the DNA is TGTGCCAGCAGCCCCCTGACACGCTATAATTCACCCCTCCACTTT. It codes for CASSPLTRYNSPLHF.

The chain carries TRBV7-6 and TRBJ2-4, with D hard to call. Trimming took off 5 bases at V and 8 bases at J, with 7 bases between the two ends. In germline, CDR1 is SGHVS, CDR2 FNYEAQ. The CDR3 contains 11 residues. The CDR3 region has the DNA TGTGCCAGCAGCCCGCGAGACATTCAGTACTTC. Protein product: CASSPRDIQYF.

This chain links TRBV9 with TRBJ2-4; D perhaps matches TRBD1 (6 bases). The CDR3 totals 13 residues. Germline V lookup: CDR1 SGDLS, CDR2 YYNGEE. Trimming took off 2 bases at V and 6 bases at J, with 9 bases between the two ends. The CDR3 DNA is TGTGCCAGCAGCGTGGACAGTATAAACATTCAGTACTTC. Translation gives CASSVDSINIQYF.

Only a few counts were recorded for this clone. The chain has TRBV7-8 and TRBJ1-3; the match to TRBD1 covers 8 bases. Germline CDR1 and CDR2: SGHVS and FQNEAQ. There are 16 residues in the CDR3. V lost 5 bases, J lost 4 bases, and 10 bases stayed unmatched. The CDR3 coding sequence is TGTGCCAGCAGCGTAACCTCGCAGGGGGCGGGAAACACCATATATTTT. Residues: CASSVTSQGAGNTIYF.

This chain links TRBV19 with TRBJ2-7; TRBD2 is a possible D gene (6 bases). Germline values: CDR1 LNHDA, CDR2 SQIVND (reference sequence). This CDR3 spans 13 amino acids. V lost 10 bases and J lost 2, with 15 bases in between. CDR3 residues: CATLQRVTYEQYF. The CDR3 DNA sequence: TGTGCCACCCTCCAGCGGGTGACCTACGAGCAGTACTTC.

The rearrangement joins TRBV21-1 to TRBJ1-3; TRBD1 is the table's D call and was not checked against the DNA. TRBV21-1 is a pseudogene. The CDR3 runs to 16 residues. The DNA of the CDR3 is TGTGCCAGCAGCAAAGGAGGCAGGGGGCAGGTAGACACCATATATTTT. Translated, it gives CASSKGGRGQVDTIYF.

The chain uses TRBV6-1 and TRBJ1-5, with 8 positions matching TRBD1. Germline lookup yields CDR1 MNHNS and CDR2 SASEGT. The CDR3 is 14 residues long. J was trimmed by 2 bases and V by 6 bases; bases with no gene match: 3. The CDR3 here is CASRQGAGNQPQHF. The CDR3 DNA reads as TGTGCCAGCAGGCAGGGGGCGGGCAATCAGCCCCAGCATTTT.

The J gene is TRBJ2-7, the V gene TRBV7-8; possibly TRBD2 for D (5 bases). The ends were cut back, 0 bases at V and 3 bases at J, with 6 bases in the middle. Germline V gene lookup returns CDR1 SGHVS and CDR2 FQNEAQ. The CDR3 is 13 amino acids. CDR3 amino acids: CASSLAGSYEQYF. The DNA of the CDR3 is TGTGCCAGCAGCTTAGCGGGGAGCTACGAGCAGTACTTC. The full variable domain, with the rest looked up from reference TRBV7-8 and TRBJ2-7, is GAGVSQSPRYKVAKRGQDVALRCDPISGHVSLFWYQQALGQGPEFLTYFQNEAQLDKSGLPSDRFFAERPEGSVSTLKIQRTQQEDSAVYLCASSLAGSYEQYFGPGTRLTVT.

This chain links TRBV19 with TRBJ2-3; 11 bases align to TRBD1. Per germline, CDR1 LNHDA and CDR2 SQIVND (reference sequence). CDR3 length: 16 residues. Trimming cost V 5 bases and J 4 bases; bases outside gene matches: 8. The CDR3 spells CASSDGTGGSADTQYF. CDR3 bases: TGTGCCAGTAGTGACGGGACAGGGGGTTCGGCAGATACGCAGTATTTT. Variable domain in full (rest from reference TRBV19 and TRBJ2-3): DGGITQSPKYLFRKEGQNVTLSCEQNLNHDAMYWYRQDPGQGLRLIYYSQIVNDFQKGDIAEGYSVSREKKESFPLTVTSAQKNPTAFYLCASSDGTGGSADTQYFGPGTRLTVL.

The chain combines TRBV3-1 (or the pseudogene TRBV3-2) with TRBJ2-7, with 13 bases fitting TRBD2. V lost 4 bases to trimming and J lost 4 bases; unmatched junction nucleotides: 7. Germline CDR1 is LGHDT and CDR2 is YNNKEL (reference sequence). The CDR3 is 16 amino acids. For the CDR3, the DNA is TGTGCCAGCAGCCGAAAACTAGCGGGAGGGTCTTACGAGCAGTACTTC. It codes for CASSRKLAGGSYEQYF.

This clone has just a few counts. This chain connects TRBV28 to TRBJ2-7; the match to TRBD1 covers 7 bases. The V gene end was trimmed by 2 bases and the J gene end by 2 bases; junction bases not matched to a gene: 0. The CDR3 sequence is 13 residues long. Germline V CDR1 and CDR2: MDHEN, SYDVKM. CDR3 sequence (DNA): TGTGCCAGCAGTTTAAGGGGGCCCTACGAGCAGTACTTC. It yields the protein CASSLRGPYEQYF.